The sequence of this T cell receptor beta chain was determined in a study of T cell responses to AZD1222 COVID-19 vaccine. CDR3 length: 13 amino acids. Trimming removed 5 bases at V and 6 bases at J, with 14 bases between. The germline V gene encodes CDR1 SGHTA and CDR2 FQGTGA. Comment on this clone: The antigen is not known.

TCRdb's table, derived via immunoSEQ multiplex PCR, lists solely in-frame clones and lacks some. The profile shows around 100,000 clones, less than 90% of them singletons. Study-wide results and limits: Baseline seropositivity occurred in only a handful of AZD1222 recipients. Receipt of two AZD1222 doses was followed by a rise in Spike-specific TCR breadth and depth. A reported finding is that nearly half of spike-specific TCRs target unmutated variant regions. Researchers report vaccine-associated CD4 TCRs spanning spike, with dominance at 160-218 and 743-854.

The source of this sequence is an adult in good health. Sequencing used peripheral blood, obtained on day 0 of AZD1222 vaccination. This chain links TRBV7-3 with TRBJ2-7; D is undetermined. In DNA form, the CDR3 reads TGTGCCAGCAGCCCCGTAGAAGGGCTCGAGCAGTACTTC. It yields the protein CASSPVEGLEQYF.